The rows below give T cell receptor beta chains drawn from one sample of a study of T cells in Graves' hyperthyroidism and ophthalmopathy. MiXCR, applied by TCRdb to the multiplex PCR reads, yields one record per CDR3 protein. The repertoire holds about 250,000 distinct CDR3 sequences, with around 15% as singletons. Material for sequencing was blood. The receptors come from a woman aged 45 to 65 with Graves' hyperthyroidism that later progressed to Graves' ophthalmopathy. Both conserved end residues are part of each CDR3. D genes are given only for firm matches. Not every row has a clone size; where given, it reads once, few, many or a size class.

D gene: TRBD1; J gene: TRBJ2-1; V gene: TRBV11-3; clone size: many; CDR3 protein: CASSLSSQGSREQFF; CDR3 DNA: TGTGCCAGCAGCTTATCTTCACAGGGGAGTCGTGAGCAGTTCTTC
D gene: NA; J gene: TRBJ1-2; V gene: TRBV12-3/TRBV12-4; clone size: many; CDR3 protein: CASSLQGLNYGYTF; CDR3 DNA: TGTGCCAGCAGTTTACAGGGGTTGAACTATGGCTACACCTTC
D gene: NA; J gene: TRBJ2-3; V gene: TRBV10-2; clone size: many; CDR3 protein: CASSATADTQYF; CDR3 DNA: TGCGCCAGCAGTGCTACCGCAGATACGCAGTATTTT
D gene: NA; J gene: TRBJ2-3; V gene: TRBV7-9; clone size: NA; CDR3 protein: CASSFWSSTDTQYF; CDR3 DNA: TGTGCCAGCAGCTTTTGGTCTAGCACAGATACGCAGTATTTT
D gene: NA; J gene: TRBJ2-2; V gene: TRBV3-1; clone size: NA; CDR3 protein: CASSVRGGELFF; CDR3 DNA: TGTGCCAGCAGCGTACGTGGCGGGGAGCTGTTTTTT
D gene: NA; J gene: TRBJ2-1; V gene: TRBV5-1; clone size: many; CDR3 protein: CASSGGIRGYNEQFF; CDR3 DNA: TGCGCCAGCAGCGGGGGGATCCGGGGCTACAATGAGCAGTTCTTC
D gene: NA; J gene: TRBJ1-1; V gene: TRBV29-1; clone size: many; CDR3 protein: CSAARNKNTEAFF; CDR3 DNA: TGCAGCGCAGCCCGAAACAAGAACACTGAAGCTTTCTTT
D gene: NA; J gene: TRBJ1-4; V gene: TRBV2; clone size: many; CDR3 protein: CASSRPDKLFF; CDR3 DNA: TGTGCCAGCAGCCGGCCGGATAAACTGTTTTTT
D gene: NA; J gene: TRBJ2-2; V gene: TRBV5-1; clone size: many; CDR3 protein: CASSPREATGELFF; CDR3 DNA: TGCGCCAGCAGCCCCCGCGAGGCCACCGGGGAGCTGTTTTTT
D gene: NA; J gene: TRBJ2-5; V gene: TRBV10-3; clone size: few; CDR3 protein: CAISRDPQETQYF; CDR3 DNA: TGTGCCATCAGCCGGGACCCCCAAGAGACCCAGTACTTC
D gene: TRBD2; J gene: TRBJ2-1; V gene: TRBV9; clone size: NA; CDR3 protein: CASSLGLAGYNEQFF; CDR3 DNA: TGTGCCAGCAGCTTAGGCCTAGCGGGTTACAATGAGCAGTTCTTC
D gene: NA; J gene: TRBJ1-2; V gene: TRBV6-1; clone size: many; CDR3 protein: CASSLFPNYGYTF; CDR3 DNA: TGTGCCAGCAGCCTATTCCCAAACTATGGCTACACCTTC
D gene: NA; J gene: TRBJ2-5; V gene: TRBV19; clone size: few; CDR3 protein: CATKPGRYQETQYF; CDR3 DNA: TGTGCCACCAAACCTGGACGGTACCAAGAGACCCAGTACTTC
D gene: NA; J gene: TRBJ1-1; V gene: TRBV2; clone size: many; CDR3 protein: CASSLGAAEAFF; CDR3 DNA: TGTGCCAGCAGCCTTGGGGCGGCTGAAGCTTTCTTT
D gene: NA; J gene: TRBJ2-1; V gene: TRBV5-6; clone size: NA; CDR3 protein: CASSSALASNEQFF; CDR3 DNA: TGTGCCAGCAGTTCCGCCCTAGCCAGCAATGAGCAGTTCTTC
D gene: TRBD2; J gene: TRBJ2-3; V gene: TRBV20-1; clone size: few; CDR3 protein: CSAREETSGRGGTQYF; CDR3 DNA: TGCAGTGCTAGAGAGGAGACTAGCGGGAGGGGGGGTACGCAGTATTTT
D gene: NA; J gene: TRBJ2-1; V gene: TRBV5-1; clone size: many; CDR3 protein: CASSFLGGSYNEQFF; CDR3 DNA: TGCGCCAGCAGCTTCCTAGGGGGCTCCTACAATGAGCAGTTCTTC
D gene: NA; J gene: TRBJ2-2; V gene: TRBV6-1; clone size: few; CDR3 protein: CASTEGFRGYTGELFF; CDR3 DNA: TGTGCCAGCACCGAAGGTTTCAGGGGTTACACCGGGGAGCTGTTTTTT